This T cell receptor beta chain was sequenced for a study of early T cells in non-severe SARS-CoV-2 infection. About the study: The sequenced material was bulk RNA from unsorted whole blood, and its chains were unpaired. Study-wide findings and caveats: Anti-spike CD8 specificities were favored by VDJdb matching, whose results missed private and CD4 specificities.

Details on this clonotype: No antigen is known for it.

Researchers tagged individual cDNA molecules with unique molecular identifiers. TCRdb reprocessed the 5' RACE reads via MiXCR and lists one record per CDR3 protein. Of some 100,000 distinct CDR3 sequences listed, approximately 14% are singletons. CDR1 DFQATT and CDR2 SNEGSKA come from the germline V gene (reference sequence). Trimming removed 2 bases from V and 6 bases from J, with 11 bases in between. The CDR3 has 13 residues. This receptor was identified in an adult who was a healthcare worker with PCR-confirmed SARS-CoV-2 infection or an uninfected control (not recorded which). The rearrangement links TRBV20-1 to TRBJ1-5; no firm D call. Sequenced material: whole blood. Written as DNA, the CDR3 is TGCAGTGCTAGAAAAGGATCAGGTCAGCCCCAGCATTTT. Amino acids: CSARKGSGQPQHF.